These 12 T cell receptor beta chains originate from one sample sequenced in a study of blood T cell repertoires in COVID-19. Generated by immunoSEQ multiplex PCR, the TCRdb table keeps only in-frame clones and is missing some. This table has 220,000 or so clones, roughly nine tenths appearing once. Sequencing input: PBMCs or T cells enriched from blood (not recorded which). These receptors all come from a woman aged 18 to 35 in a cohort exposed to, infected with or recovered from COVID-19 (not recorded which).

This chain uses TRBV11-2 with TRBJ2-7; tentative D call: TRBD2 (5 bases). Germline loops: CDR1 SGHAT, CDR2 FQNNGV. V was trimmed by 2 bases and J by 2 bases, leaving 13 bases between them. The CDR3 has 15 residues. CDR3 sequence (DNA): TGTGCCAGCAGCTTATTGCGGGCCAGTGCCTACGAGCAGTACTTC. This codes for CASSLLRASAYEQYF.

The V gene is TRBV11-3, the J gene TRBJ1-1, with unresolved D. Germline V gene data show CDR1 as SGHNT and CDR2 as YENEEA. This CDR3 is built from 13 residues. V was cut by 2 bases and J by 1 base, with 5 bases left in between. The CDR3 protein is CASSLHSNTEAFF. The DNA of the CDR3 is TGTGCCAGCAGCTTACACTCGAACACTGAAGCTTTCTTT. Drawing the rest from reference TRBV11-3 and TRBJ1-1, the complete variable domain is EAGVVQSPRYKIIEKKQPVAFWCNPISGHNTLYWYLQNLGQGPELLIRYENEEAVDDSQLPKDRFSAERLKGVDSTLKIQPAELGDSAVYLCASSLHSNTEAFFGQGTRLTVV.

This clone was found once. The V and J genes are TRBV11-2 and TRBJ2-1, with 8 positions matching TRBD2. The trim removed 5 bases at V and 5 bases at J, leaving 14 bases unmatched. Germline CDR1 SGHAT, CDR2 FQNNGV. The CDR3 consists of 17 residues. The CDR3 here is CASSPPGTSRVNNEQFF. CDR3 in DNA: TGTGCCAGCAGCCCGCCGGGGACTAGTAGGGTGAACAATGAGCAGTTCTTC.

V is TRBV7-9 and J is TRBJ2-1; 8 positions agree with TRBD1. CDR3 length: 15 amino acids. Germline V gene lookup returns CDR1 SEHNR and CDR2 FQNEAQ (reference sequence). The V gene end was trimmed by 2 bases and the J gene end by 4 bases; junction bases not matched to a gene: 4. CDR3 nucleotide sequence: TGTGCCAGCAGCTTATACAGGGGGAGGTACAATGAGCAGTTCTTC. Its protein product is CASSLYRGRYNEQFF.

The chain has TRBV24-1 and TRBJ2-5, with TRBD1 matching 7 bases. Losses at the gene ends were 3 bases for V and 2 bases for J; bases not matched to a gene: 8. This CDR3 is 16 amino acids long. The V gene's germline CDR1 is KGHDR and CDR2 SFDVKD. The CDR3 is CATSDPTGAVQETQYF. CDR3 in DNA: TGTGCCACCAGTGATCCTACAGGGGCCGTACAAGAGACCCAGTACTTC.

The chain carries TRBV11-3 and TRBJ1-1; 7 bases match TRBD1. V lost 3 bases to trimming and J lost 3 bases; unmatched junction nucleotides: 1. This CDR3 region has 13 residues. Per germline, CDR1 SGHNT and CDR2 YENEEA. CDR3 sequence reads: CASSFDRDTEAFF. The CDR3 nucleotides read TGTGCCAGCAGCTTCGACAGGGACACTGAAGCTTTCTTT.

V and J are TRBV19 and TRBJ2-2; D may be TRBD1 (5 bases). The CDR3 runs 14 residues. V was trimmed by 3 bases and J by 7 bases, leaving 12 bases between them. Germline values: CDR1 LNHDA, CDR2 SQIVND (reference sequence). CDR3 region: CASSIRQLIGELFF. DNA for the CDR3: TGTGCCAGTAGTATTCGACAGTTGATCGGGGAGCTGTTTTTT.

This chain connects TRBV7-9 to TRBJ2-1; TRBD2 matches at 10 bases. The germline V gene has CDR1 SEHNR and CDR2 FQNEAQ (reference sequence). Trimming at V came to 6 bases and at J to 9 bases, leaving 11 bases not matched to a gene. The CDR3 has 15 amino acids. The CDR3 sequence is CASSQREGAPVEQFF. Written as DNA, the CDR3 is TGTGCCAGCAGTCAGCGGGAGGGAGCCCCGGTTGAGCAGTTCTTC.

This chain links TRBV6-5 with TRBJ1-1; D perhaps matches TRBD1 (6 bases). Germline V gene sequence: CDR1 MNHEY, CDR2 SVGAGI. The CDR3 spans 16 residues. V lost 1 base, J lost 3 bases, and 15 bases lay in between. The CDR3 nucleotides read TGTGCCAGCAGTTACTACGGGGGGCGCGGTGACACTGAAGCTTTCTTT. Protein sequence: CASSYYGGRGDTEAFF.

The rearrangement links TRBV18 to TRBJ2-3; weak D call: TRBD2 (6 bases). The CDR3 covers 14 residues. From germline, CDR1 is KGHSH and CDR2 LQKENI. Deletions cut 2 bases from V and 4 bases from J, with 10 bases between. For the CDR3, the DNA is TGTGCCAGCTCACCAGTCAGGGAGGCAGATACGCAGTATTTT. It encodes CASSPVREADTQYF.

The chain combines TRBV5-6 with TRBJ1-2; the match to TRBD1 covers 8 bases. The ends lost 2 bases at V and 0 bases at J; junction bases unmatched: 3. Per the germline V gene, CDR1 is SGHDT and CDR2 is YYEEEE. This CDR3 is built from 15 residues. The CDR3 region has the DNA TGTGCCAGCAGCTTCTACAGGGGGACTAACTATGGCTACACCTTC. Encoded protein: CASSFYRGTNYGYTF. The full variable domain, with the rest looked up from reference TRBV5-6 and TRBJ1-2, is DAGVTQSPTHLIKTRGQQVTLRCSPKSGHDTVSWYQQALGQGPQFIFQYYEEEERQRGNFPDRFSGHQFPNYSSELNVNALLLGDSALYLCASSFYRGTNYGYTFGSGTRLTVV.

This chain links TRBV7-9 with TRBJ1-2, with unresolved D. With 9 bases removed from V and 3 bases from J, the gap between germline ends came to 8 bases. CDR1 is SEHNR and CDR2 is FQNEAQ in the germline V gene (reference sequence). The CDR3 consists of 11 residues. The CDR3: CASTRDYGYTF. CDR3 DNA sequence: TGTGCCAGTACTAGGGACTATGGCTACACCTTC. The full variable domain, in which reference TRBV7-9 and TRBJ1-2 provide the parts outside the CDR3, is DTGVSQNPRHKITKRGQNVTFRCDPISEHNRLYWYRQTLGQGPEFLTYFQNEAQLEKSRLLSDRFSAERPKGSFSTLEIQRTEQGDSAMYLCASTRDYGYTFGSGTRLTVV.